One sample yielded the 21 T cell receptor beta chains listed below, sequenced in a study of T cells expressing NK-cell markers. From its re-call of the 5' RACE reads, TCRdb lists each CDR3 protein once, without DNA. The sample's table shows 500,000 to 700,000 distinct CDR3 sequences. The material sequenced was blood T cells: a sorted CD56 or NKG2C T cell subset, CD4+ or CD8+ T cells, or bulk PBMC T cells (not recorded which). The receptors here all came from a young man in good health.

The gene calls are TRBV5-5 and TRBJ2-1; TCRdb proposes TRBD1, but this gene call is untestable without DNA. Germline values: CDR1 SGHKS, CDR2 YYEKEE (reference sequence). There are 14 residues in the CDR3. CDR3 in amino acids: CASSLFLGANEQFF.

V gene TRBV10-3 combines with J gene TRBJ2-3; the TRBD1 assignment by TCRdb is unverifiable without DNA. This CDR3 has 19 amino acids. CDR1 ENHRY and CDR2 SYGVKD come from the germline V gene. Here the CDR3 reads CAISVSYQSGTGNTDTQYF.

This chain links TRBV27 with TRBJ2-2; TCRdb outputs TRBD1, but without DNA this stays unchecked. The CDR3 is 17 amino acids. Germline V gene sequence: CDR1 MNHEY, CDR2 SMNVEV (reference sequence). The CDR3 here is CASSPIPDIENTGELFF.

The chain carries TRBV5-6 and TRBJ2-1; the D call from TCRdb, TRBD2, cannot be confirmed without DNA. CDR1 is SGHDT, CDR2 YYEEEE, per germline. The CDR3 has 15 residues. CDR3 residues: CASSWWARAHNEQFF.

The chain has TRBV10-3 and TRBJ2-1; TCRdb picks TRBD1, but there is no DNA to check that call. The CDR3 is 14 residues long. Germline values: CDR1 ENHRY, CDR2 SYGVKD. The CDR3 protein is CAITRRQGDHEQFF.

This chain connects TRBV27 to TRBJ2-3; TCRdb picks TRBD2, but there is no DNA to check that call. The CDR3 is 17 residues long. CDR1 and CDR2 from the germline V gene are MNHEY and SMNVEV (reference sequence). The CDR3 sequence is CASSSNLLAGDTDTQYF.

The gene calls are TRBV5-1 and TRBJ1-5. Germline V gene sequence: CDR1 SGHRS, CDR2 YFSETQ. This CDR3 is built from 13 residues. CDR3 loop: CASSWDSNQPQHF.

The J gene is TRBJ1-4, the V gene TRBV15; checking the TCRdb D call of TRBD1 is not possible without DNA. CDR3 length: 15 amino acids. The germline gives CDR1 LNHNV, CDR2 YYDKDF (reference sequence). CDR3 loop: CATSRNRGLKEKLFF.

The rearrangement links TRBV12-3 or TRBV12-4 to TRBJ1-1; as DNA is missing, the TRBD1 call by TCRdb cannot be tested. CDR3 length: 14 residues. This chain's CDR3 is CASSSRTLGGAAFF.

The chain recombines TRBV6-1 with TRBJ2-5; the D call from TCRdb, TRBD1, cannot be confirmed without DNA. The CDR3 has 14 residues. CDR1 is MNHNS, CDR2 SASEGT, per germline. This chain's CDR3 is CASSRGGGQETQYF.

This chain links TRBV28 with TRBJ2-3. Germline assignment: CDR1 MDHEN and CDR2 SYDVKM. The CDR3 length is 14 residues. This CDR3 reads CASSFVGAADTQYF.

The chain has TRBV7-3 and TRBJ2-1; the D call from TCRdb, TRBD2, cannot be confirmed without DNA. The CDR3 contains 15 residues. The germline V gene encodes CDR1 SGHTA and CDR2 FQGTGA. This chain's CDR3 is CASSPREGRGNEQFF.

This chain joins TRBV20-1 and TRBJ2-1. CDR1 DFQATT and CDR2 SNEGSKA come from the germline V gene (reference sequence). The CDR3 is made up of 12 amino acids. The CDR3 here is CRVPTEGNEQFF.

This sequence joins TRBV14 and TRBJ1-1; the D call of TRBD1 rests on TCRdb alone, since no DNA is present to check it. The CDR3 length is 12 residues. Germline V gene lookup returns CDR1 SGHDN and CDR2 FVKESK. CDR3 loop: CASSQDPGAAFF.

This chain links TRBV12-3 or TRBV12-4 with TRBJ2-1; TCRdb gives TRBD2 as the D gene, but with no DNA this cannot be confirmed. The CDR3 has 17 residues. CDR3 region: CASSLDGLAGGAGEQFF.

Here the CDR3 reads CASSLALNTGELFF. The gene calls are TRBV5-1 and TRBJ2-2. CDR1 is SGHRS and CDR2 is YFSETQ in the germline V gene. This CDR3 comprises 14 residues.

The chain carries TRBV12-3 or TRBV12-4 and TRBJ2-1; lacking DNA, the TRBD1 call made by TCRdb goes unchecked. CDR3 length: 14 residues. CDR3 sequence: CASSLGDRVREQFF.

J is TRBJ2-1 and V is TRBV11-3; no DNA is available, so the TRBD1 call from TCRdb remains unchecked. Germline V gene lookup returns CDR1 SGHNT and CDR2 YENEEA. The CDR3 loop spans 15 amino acids. The CDR3 sequence: CASSQRSSGDNEQFF.

This chain joins TRBV27 and TRBJ1-6; TCRdb outputs TRBD1, but without DNA this stays unchecked. The CDR3 consists of 11 residues. From germline, CDR1 is MNHEY and CDR2 SMNVEV (reference sequence). The CDR3 spells CASSWGEQLHF.

This chain's CDR3 is CSVAPRDRVAGYTF. The V gene is TRBV29-1, the J gene TRBJ1-2; lacking DNA, the TRBD1 call made by TCRdb goes unchecked. The CDR3 sequence is 14 residues long. Germline CDR1 and CDR2: SQVTM and ANQGSEA.

The chain has TRBV15 and TRBJ2-3. CDR3 length equals 15 residues. Germline lookup yields CDR1 LNHNV and CDR2 YYDKDF (reference sequence). The CDR3 sequence: CATSRDETGTDTQYF.